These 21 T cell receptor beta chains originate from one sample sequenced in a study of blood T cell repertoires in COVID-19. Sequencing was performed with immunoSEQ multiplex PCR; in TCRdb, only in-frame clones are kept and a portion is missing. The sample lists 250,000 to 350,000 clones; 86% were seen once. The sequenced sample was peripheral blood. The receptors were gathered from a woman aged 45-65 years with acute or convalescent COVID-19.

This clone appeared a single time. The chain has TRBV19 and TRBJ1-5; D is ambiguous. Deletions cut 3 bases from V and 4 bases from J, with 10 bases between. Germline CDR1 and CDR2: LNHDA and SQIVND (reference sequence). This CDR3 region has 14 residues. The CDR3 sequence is CASSIWGENQPQHF. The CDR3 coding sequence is TGTGCCAGTAGTATCTGGGGAGAGAATCAGCCCCAGCATTTT.

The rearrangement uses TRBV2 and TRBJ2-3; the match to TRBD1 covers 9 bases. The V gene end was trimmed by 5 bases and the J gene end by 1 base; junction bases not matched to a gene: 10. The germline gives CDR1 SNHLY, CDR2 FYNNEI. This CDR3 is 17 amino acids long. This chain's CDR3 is CASSPGQGRRGTDTQYF. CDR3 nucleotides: TGTGCCAGCAGTCCGGGACAGGGAAGGAGAGGCACAGATACGCAGTATTTT.

In DNA form, the CDR3 reads TGTGCCAGCAGTCAAGACGGTCCGGCTAGCGTGGTCTATGAGCAGTTCTTC. Translation gives CASSQDGPASVVYEQFF. The chain uses TRBV7-2 and TRBJ2-1, with D perhaps TRBD2 (6 bases). CDR1 SGHTA and CDR2 FQGNSA come from the germline V gene. The V and J ends lost 6 bases and 8 bases respectively, with 26 bases between them. The CDR3 has 17 residues.

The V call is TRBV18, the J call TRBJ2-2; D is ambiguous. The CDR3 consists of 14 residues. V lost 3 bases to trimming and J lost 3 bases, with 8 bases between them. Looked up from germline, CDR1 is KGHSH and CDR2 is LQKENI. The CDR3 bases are TGTGCCAGCTCACCGTGGTCAGACACCGGGGAGCTGTTTTTT. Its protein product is CASSPWSDTGELFF. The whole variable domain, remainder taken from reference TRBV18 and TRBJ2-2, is NAGVMQNPRHLVRRRGQEARLRCSPMKGHSHVYWYRQLPEEGLKFMVYLQKENIIDESGMPKERFSAEFPKEGPSILRIQQVVRGDSAAYFCASSPWSDTGELFFGEGSRLTVL.

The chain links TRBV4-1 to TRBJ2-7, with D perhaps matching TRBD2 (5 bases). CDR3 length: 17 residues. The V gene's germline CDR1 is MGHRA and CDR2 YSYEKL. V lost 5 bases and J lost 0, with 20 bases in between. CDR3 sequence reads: CASSVRDTGESSYEQYF. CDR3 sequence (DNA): TGCGCCAGCAGCGTCCGGGATACCGGGGAAAGCTCCTACGAGCAGTACTTC.

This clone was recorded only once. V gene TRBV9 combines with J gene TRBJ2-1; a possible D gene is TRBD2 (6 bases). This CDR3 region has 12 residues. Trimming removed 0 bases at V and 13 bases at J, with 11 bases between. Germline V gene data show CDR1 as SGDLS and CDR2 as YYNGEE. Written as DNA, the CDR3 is TGTGCCAGCAGCGTAGTGGAGGGCCCTCAGTTCTTC. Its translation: CASSVVEGPQFF.

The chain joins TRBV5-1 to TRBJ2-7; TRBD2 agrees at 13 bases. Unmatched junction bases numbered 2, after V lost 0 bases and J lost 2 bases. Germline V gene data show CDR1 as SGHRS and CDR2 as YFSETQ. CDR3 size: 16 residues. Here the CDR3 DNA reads TGCGCCAGCAGCTTGGGGACTAGCGGGGGCACCTACGAGCAGTACTTC. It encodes CASSLGTSGGTYEQYF.

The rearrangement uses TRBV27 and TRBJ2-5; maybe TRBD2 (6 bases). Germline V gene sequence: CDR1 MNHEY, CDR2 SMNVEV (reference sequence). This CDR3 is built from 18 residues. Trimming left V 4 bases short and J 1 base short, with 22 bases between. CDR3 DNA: TGTGCCAGCAGTTCAAACAGGAGGGCCTACTGGGGCCAAGAGACCCAGTACTTC. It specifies CASSSNRRAYWGQETQYF.

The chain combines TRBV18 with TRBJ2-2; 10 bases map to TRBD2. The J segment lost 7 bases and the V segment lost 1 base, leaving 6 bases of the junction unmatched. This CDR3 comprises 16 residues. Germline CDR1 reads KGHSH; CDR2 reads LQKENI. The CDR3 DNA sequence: TGTGCCAGCTCACCACAGACTAGCGGGTTCTACGGGGAGCTGTTTTTT. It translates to CASSPQTSGFYGELFF.

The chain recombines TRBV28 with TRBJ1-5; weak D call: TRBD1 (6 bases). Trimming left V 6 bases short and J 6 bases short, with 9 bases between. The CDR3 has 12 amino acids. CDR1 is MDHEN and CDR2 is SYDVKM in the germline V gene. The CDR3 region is CASRQGPQPQHF. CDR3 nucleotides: TGTGCCAGCAGACAGGGCCCTCAGCCCCAGCATTTT.

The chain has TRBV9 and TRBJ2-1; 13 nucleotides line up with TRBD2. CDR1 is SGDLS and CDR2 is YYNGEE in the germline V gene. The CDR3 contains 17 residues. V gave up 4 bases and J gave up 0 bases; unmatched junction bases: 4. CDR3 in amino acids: CASSPRTSGSSYNEQFF. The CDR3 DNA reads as TGTGCCAGCAGCCCCCGGACTAGCGGGAGCTCCTACAATGAGCAGTTCTTC.

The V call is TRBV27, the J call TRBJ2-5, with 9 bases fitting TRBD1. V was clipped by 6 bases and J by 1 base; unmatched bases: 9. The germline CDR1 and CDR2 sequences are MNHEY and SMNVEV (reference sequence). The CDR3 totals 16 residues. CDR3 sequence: CASRGRTGASQETQYF. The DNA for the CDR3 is TGTGCCAGCAGGGGTCGGACAGGGGCAAGCCAAGAGACCCAGTACTTC.

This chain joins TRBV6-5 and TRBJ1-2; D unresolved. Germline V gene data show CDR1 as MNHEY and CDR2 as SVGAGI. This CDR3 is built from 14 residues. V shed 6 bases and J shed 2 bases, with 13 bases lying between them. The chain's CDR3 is CASRPPGLNYGYTF. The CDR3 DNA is TGTGCCAGCAGGCCTCCGGGATTGAACTATGGCTACACCTTC.

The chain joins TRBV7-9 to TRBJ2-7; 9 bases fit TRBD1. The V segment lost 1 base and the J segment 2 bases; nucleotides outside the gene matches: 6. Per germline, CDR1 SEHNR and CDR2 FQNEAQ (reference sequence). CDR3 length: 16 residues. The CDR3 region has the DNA TGTGCCAGCAGCTTAGGACAGGGGGTAGCGGCCTACGAGCAGTACTTC. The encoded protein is CASSLGQGVAAYEQYF. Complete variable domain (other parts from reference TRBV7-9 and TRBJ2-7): DTGVSQNPRHKITKRGQNVTFRCDPISEHNRLYWYRQTLGQGPEFLTYFQNEAQLEKSRLLSDRFSAERPKGSFSTLEIQRTEQGDSAMYLCASSLGQGVAAYEQYFGPGTRLTVT.

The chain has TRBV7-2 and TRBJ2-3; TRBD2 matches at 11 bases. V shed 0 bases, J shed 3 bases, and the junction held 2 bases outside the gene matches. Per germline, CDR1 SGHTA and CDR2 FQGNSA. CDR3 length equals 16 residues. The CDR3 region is CASSLAGLAATDTQYF. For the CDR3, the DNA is TGTGCCAGCAGCTTAGCGGGACTAGCGGCTACAGATACGCAGTATTTT.

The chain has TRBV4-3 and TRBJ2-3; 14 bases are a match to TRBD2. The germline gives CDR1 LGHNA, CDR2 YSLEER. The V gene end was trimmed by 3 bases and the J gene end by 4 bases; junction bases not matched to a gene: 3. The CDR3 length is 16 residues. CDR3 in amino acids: CASSQGLAGDPDTQYF. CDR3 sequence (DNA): TGCGCCAGCAGCCAGGGACTAGCGGGAGATCCAGATACGCAGTATTTT.

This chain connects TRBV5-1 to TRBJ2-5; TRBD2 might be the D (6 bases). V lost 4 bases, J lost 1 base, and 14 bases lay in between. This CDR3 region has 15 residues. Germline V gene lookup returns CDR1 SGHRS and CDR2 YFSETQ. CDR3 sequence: CASSGYSGTQETQYF. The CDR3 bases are TGCGCCAGCAGCGGGTATAGCGGAACCCAAGAGACCCAGTACTTC.

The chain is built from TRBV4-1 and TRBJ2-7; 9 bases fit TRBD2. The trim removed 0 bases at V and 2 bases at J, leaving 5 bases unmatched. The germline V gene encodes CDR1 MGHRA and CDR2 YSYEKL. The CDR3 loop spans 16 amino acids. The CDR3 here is CASSQELTSGPYEQYF. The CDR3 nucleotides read TGCGCCAGCAGCCAAGAATTGACTAGCGGCCCCTACGAGCAGTACTTC.

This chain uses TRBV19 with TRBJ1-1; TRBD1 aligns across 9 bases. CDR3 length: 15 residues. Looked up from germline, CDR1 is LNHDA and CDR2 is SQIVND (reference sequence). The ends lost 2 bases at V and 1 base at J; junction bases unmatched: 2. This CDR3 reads CASSIKQGANTEAFF. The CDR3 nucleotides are TGTGCCAGTAGTATAAAACAGGGGGCGAACACTGAAGCTTTCTTT.

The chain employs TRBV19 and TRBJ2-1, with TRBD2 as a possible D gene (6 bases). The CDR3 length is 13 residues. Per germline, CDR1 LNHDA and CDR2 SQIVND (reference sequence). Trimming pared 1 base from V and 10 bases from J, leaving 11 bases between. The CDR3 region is CASSIVKAGEQFF. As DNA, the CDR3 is TGTGCCAGTAGTATAGTAAAGGCGGGGGAGCAGTTCTTC.

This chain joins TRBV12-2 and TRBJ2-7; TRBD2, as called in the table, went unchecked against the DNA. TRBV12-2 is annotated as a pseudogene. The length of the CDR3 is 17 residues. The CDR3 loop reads CASRPTPASGRYYEQYF. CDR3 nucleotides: TGTGCAAGTCGCCCTACCCCGGCTAGCGGGAGATATTACGAGCAGTACTTC.